This TCR beta chain originates from a study of T cell responses to AZD1222 COVID-19 vaccine. Study-wide results and caveats: Just a handful of AZD1222 recipients tested seropositive at baseline. Most donors were white British, females outnumbered males, and clonal diversity was possibly underestimated.

The CDR3 loop spans 14 amino acids. Germline CDR1 is SGDLS and CDR2 is YYNGEE. V was cut by 4 bases and J by 4 bases, with 12 bases left in between. With regard to this clone: Antigen specificity is unknown.

Method: immunoSEQ multiplex PCR; TCRdb's copy keeps in-frame clones and lacks some. The sample has 95,000 or so clones, roughly nine tenths seen once. The sequences come from peripheral blood, collected on day 0 of AZD1222 vaccination. V is TRBV9 and J is TRBJ1-3, with D possibly TRBD1 on 5 matching bases. The origin of this receptor is an adult in good health. CDR3 in amino acids: CASSPSAGGNTIYF. The DNA for the CDR3 is TGTGCCAGCAGCCCCTCGGCAGGGGGAAACACCATATATTTT.